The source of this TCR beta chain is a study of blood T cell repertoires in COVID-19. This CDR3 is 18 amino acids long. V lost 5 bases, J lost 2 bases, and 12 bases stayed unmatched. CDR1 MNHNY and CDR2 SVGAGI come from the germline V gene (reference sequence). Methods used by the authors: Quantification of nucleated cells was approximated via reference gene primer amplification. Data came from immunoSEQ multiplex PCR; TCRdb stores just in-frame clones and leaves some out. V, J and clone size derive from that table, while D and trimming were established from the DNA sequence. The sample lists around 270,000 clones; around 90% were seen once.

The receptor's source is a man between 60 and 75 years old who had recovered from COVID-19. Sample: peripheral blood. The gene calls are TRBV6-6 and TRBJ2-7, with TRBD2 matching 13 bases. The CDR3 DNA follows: TGTGCCAGCAGTCCTAGGGGGGGGACTAGCGGGGTTGCCTACGAGCAGTACTTC. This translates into CASSPRGGTSGVAYEQYF.